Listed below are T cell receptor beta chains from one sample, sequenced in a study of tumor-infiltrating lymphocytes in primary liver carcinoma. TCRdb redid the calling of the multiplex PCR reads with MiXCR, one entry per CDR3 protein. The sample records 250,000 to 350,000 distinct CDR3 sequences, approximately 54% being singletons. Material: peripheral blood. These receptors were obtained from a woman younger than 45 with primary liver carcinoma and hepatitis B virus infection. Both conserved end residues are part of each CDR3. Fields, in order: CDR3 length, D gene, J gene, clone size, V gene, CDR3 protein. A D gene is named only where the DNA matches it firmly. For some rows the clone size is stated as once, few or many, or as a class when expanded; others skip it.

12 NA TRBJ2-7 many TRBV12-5 CASGSTGHEQYF
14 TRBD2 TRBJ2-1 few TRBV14 CASSPLAVYNEQFF
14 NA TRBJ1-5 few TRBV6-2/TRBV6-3 CASRTRREGQPQHF
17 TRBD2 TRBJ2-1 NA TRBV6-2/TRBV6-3 CASSYGTSGSSYNEQFF
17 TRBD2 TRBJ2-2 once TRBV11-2 CASSLVVPAGAGGELFF
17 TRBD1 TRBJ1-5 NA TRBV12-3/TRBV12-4 CASRQDRERGSNQPQHF
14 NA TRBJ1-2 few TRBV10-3 CAIKGDIRNYGYTF
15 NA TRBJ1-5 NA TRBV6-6 CASSYEAGVYQPQHF
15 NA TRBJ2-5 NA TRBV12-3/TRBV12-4 CASSHSSLGRETQYF
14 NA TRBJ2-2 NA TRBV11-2 CASSLVQGTGELYF
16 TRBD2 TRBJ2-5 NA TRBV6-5 CASSYGLAGIKETQYF
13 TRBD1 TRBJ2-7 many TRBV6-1 CASSNRGPYEQYF
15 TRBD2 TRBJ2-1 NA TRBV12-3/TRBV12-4 CAGSLSGRWNNEQFF
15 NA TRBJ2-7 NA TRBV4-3 CASSPGPTTGYEQYF
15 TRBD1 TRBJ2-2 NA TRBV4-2 CASCQGTGGTGELFF
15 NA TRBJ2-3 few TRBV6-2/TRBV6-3 CASSYSNPVRDTQYF
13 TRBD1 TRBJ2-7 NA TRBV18 CASSPGTGDEQYF
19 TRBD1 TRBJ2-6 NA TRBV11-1 CASSPRTGGNFAGANVQTF
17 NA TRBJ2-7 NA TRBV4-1 CASSQVPGASRSYEQYF
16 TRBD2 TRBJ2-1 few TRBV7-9 CASVQEGTSPHNEQFF
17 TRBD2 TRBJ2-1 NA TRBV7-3 CASSLQHSGSSYNEQFF
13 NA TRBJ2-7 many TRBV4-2 CASSQDERHEQYF
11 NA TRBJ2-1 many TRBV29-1 CSVAKNYEQFF
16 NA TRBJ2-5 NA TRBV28 CASSPLGRSPQETQYF
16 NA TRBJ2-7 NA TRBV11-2 CASSLDRLAGGPKQHF
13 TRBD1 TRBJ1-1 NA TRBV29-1 CIITGGGNTEAFF
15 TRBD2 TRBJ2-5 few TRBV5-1 CASSRGSAGDETQYF
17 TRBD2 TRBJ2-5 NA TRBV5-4 CASSFRRREGPTETQYF
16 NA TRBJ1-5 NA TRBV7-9 CAISLGAGYSNQPQHF
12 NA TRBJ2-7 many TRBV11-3 CASSPLGYEQYF
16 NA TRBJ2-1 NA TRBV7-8 CASSLTASHSYNEQFF
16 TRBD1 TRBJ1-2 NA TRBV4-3 CASSQARGRGDYGYTF
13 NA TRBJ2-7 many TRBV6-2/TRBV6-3 CASRRDSAYEQYF
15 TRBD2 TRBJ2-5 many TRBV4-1 CASSQDEAGGETQYF
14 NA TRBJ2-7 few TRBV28 CASSPRSEGYEQYF
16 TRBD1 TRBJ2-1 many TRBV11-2 CASSPDRASSYNEQFF
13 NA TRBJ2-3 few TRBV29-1 CSVEFPGADTQYF
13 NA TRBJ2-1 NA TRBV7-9 CASSLAPELWQFF
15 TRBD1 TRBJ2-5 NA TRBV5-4 CASSYSQGAMETQYF
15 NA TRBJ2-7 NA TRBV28 CAITSPGTYYREQYF
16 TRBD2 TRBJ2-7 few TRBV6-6 CASSYSTSGRTYEQYF